This T cell receptor beta chain was found in a study of resident and recirculating memory T cells in vitiligo. Study at large: Shave-biopsy epidermis from lesional and nonlesional skin was sequenced alongside PBMCs. Findings and limits, study-wide: Vitiligo lesions lacked a unique dominant clone, and clonality varied.

Method: immunoSEQ multiplex PCR; TCRdb's copy keeps in-frame clones and lacks some. The sample shows around 70,000 clones, approximately 91% of them seen only once. Patients had to be free of confetti depigmentation, indicating active vitiligo. Remarks on this clone: Its antigen is unknown.

This CDR3 contains 17 residues. CDR1 is SGDLS, CDR2 YYNGEE, per germline. The ends lost 4 bases at V and 0 bases at J; junction bases unmatched: 9. Sequencing was done on a sample of blood. V and J are TRBV9 and TRBJ2-2, with 7 nucleotides matching TRBD1. The TCR originated in a male donor with vitiligo. Here the CDR3 DNA reads TGTGCCAGCAGCTATACTACAGGGGCTCCGAACACCGGGGAGCTGTTTTTT. Its protein is CASSYTTGAPNTGELFF.